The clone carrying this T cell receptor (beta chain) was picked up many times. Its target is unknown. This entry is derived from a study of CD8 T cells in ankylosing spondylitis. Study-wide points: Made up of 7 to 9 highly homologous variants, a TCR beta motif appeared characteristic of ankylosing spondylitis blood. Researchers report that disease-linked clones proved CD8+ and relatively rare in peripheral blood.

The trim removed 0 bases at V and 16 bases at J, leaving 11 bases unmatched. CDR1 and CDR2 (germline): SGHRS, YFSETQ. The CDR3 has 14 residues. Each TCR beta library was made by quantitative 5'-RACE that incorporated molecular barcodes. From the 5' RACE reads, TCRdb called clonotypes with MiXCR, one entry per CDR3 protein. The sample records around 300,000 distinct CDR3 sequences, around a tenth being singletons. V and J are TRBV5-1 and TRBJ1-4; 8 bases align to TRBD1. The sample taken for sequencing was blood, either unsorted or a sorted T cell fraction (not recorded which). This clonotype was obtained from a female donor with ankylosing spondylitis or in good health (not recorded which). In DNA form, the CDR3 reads TGCGCCAGCAGCTTGGACGGGACAGGAACCAAAGGGTTTTTT. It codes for CASSLDGTGTKGFF.